Listed below are T cell receptor beta chains from one sample, sequenced in a study of CD8 T cells in Susac syndrome. TCRdb processed the immunoSEQ multiplex PCR reads anew with MiXCR; each CDR3 protein has one entry. The sample carries around 100,000 distinct CDR3 sequences, about 96% recorded once. The sequenced sample consisted of CD8+ T cells from PBMCs. The receptors come from a human donor with Susac syndrome. Each CDR3 is given with its conserved first and last residue. The D gene is left open where the match is weak. Clone size is shown for a subset of rows, as once, few, many or a class of expanded clone.

NA	NA	TRBV5-1	TRBJ1-4	TGCGCCAGCAGCTTGGACCTAATGGCTAAACTGTTTTTT	CASSLDLMAKLFF
NA	NA	TRBV7-2	TRBJ1-1	TGTGCCAGCAGCTTAGCTCAGAACACTGAAGCTTTCTTT	CASSLAQNTEAFF
TRBD1	once	TRBV20-1	TRBJ2-7	TGCAGTGCCGTGGACAGGGAGCCCTACGAGCAGTACTTC	CSAVDREPYEQYF
TRBD2	NA	TRBV28	TRBJ2-1	TGTGCCAGCAGCCCCGTGTGGACTAGCGGGAGGGGGGGGAATGAGCAGTTCTTC	CASSPVWTSGRGGNEQFF
NA	NA	TRBV9	TRBJ2-1	TGTGCCAGCAGCCCCTTCGACTACAATGAGCAGTTCTTC	CASSPFDYNEQFF
NA	NA	TRBV9	TRBJ2-7	TGTGCCAGCAGCGCCCGGGACTCCCGCCCGGTGGAGGAGCAGTACTTC	CASSARDSRPVEEQYF
TRBD2	NA	TRBV15	TRBJ2-5	TGTGCCACCAGCAGTACCGGACTAGCGGGAGAGACCCAGTACTTC	CATSSTGLAGETQYF
NA	NA	TRBV5-4	TRBJ2-3	TGTGCCAGCAGCTTTGGGGCAGATACGCAGTATTTT	CASSFGADTQYF
NA	NA	TRBV6-5	TRBJ1-1	TGTGCCAGCGGGGTCGGTGAAGCTTTCTTT	CASGVGEAFF
TRBD2	NA	TRBV28	TRBJ2-7	TGTGCCAGCAGTCAAAGACTAGCCCTGCGGGAGCAGTACTTC	CASSQRLALREQYF
TRBD1	NA	TRBV15	TRBJ2-1	TGTGCCACCAGCAGAGATGGGGGACAGAACAATGAGCAGTTCTTC	CATSRDGGQNNEQFF
NA	once	TRBV15	TRBJ1-2	TGTGCCACCAGCAGAGATCTACAGGAATTAACCTCTAACTATGGCTACACCTTC	CATSRDLQELTSNYGYTF
TRBD1	NA	TRBV9	TRBJ1-2	TGTGCCAGCAGCGCAACAGGGGGCCCATGGGATGGCTACACCTTC	CASSATGGPWDGYTF
NA	NA	TRBV5-4	TRBJ2-4	TGTGCCTGGACAAGGCCGCTAGCCAAAAACATTCAGTACTTC	CAWTRPLAKNIQYF
NA	NA	TRBV5-1	TRBJ1-1	TGCGCCAGCAGAGTTGGGTATCGGGACCAAGGAGCTTTCTTT	CASRVGYRDQGAFF
NA	NA	TRBV9	TRBJ1-1	TGTGCCAGCAGCGTAGGTCCCGGCAGGTCGTCGGGGAACACTGAAGCTTTCTTT	CASSVGPGRSSGNTEAFF
NA	NA	TRBV11-1	TRBJ2-1	TGTGCCTACAGGGAGGGCAATGAGCAGTTCTTC	CAYREGNEQFF
NA	NA	TRBV29-1	TRBJ2-1	TGCAGCGTTGTAGCGGTTAATTCCTACAATGAGCAGTTCTTC	CSVVAVNSYNEQFF
TRBD2	NA	TRBV10-3	TRBJ2-1	TGTGCCATCAGGCGGACTAGCGGTAGCTCCTACAATGAGCAGTTCTTC	CAIRRTSGSSYNEQFF
TRBD1	few	TRBV20-1	TRBJ2-7	TGCAGTGCTATTTCGGGGACAGCCTACGAGCAGTACTTC	CSAISGTAYEQYF
NA	NA	TRBV12-3/TRBV12-4	TRBJ2-5	TGTGCCAGCAGTTTTCTGGGGGCGGAGACCCAGTACTTC	CASSFLGAETQYF
NA	NA	TRBV28	TRBJ2-7	TGTGCCAGCAGTGCGGGACACCTGACGTACGAGCAGTACTTC	CASSAGHLTYEQYF
NA	NA	TRBV15	TRBJ2-5	TGTGCCACCAGCAGAGATCGTAATTGGGGAGCGCAAGAGACCCAGTACTTC	CATSRDRNWGAQETQYF
TRBD1	NA	TRBV19	TRBJ1-5	TGTGCCAGTAGAGATACAGGGGGCGTTAATCAGCCCCAGCATTTT	CASRDTGGVNQPQHF
NA	NA	TRBV13	TRBJ2-1	TGTGCCAGCAGCTTAAGGGGGGCGCCCGATGAGCAGTTCTTC	CASSLRGAPDEQFF
NA	NA	TRBV20-1	TRBJ2-1	TGCAGTGTAATCGACAGGAGCTCCTACAATGAGCAGTTCTTC	CSVIDRSSYNEQFF
TRBD1	NA	TRBV11-2	TRBJ1-5	TGTGCCAGCAGTTTGGGACAGCGTCAGCCCCAGCATTTT	CASSLGQRQPQHF
NA	NA	TRBV12-3/TRBV12-4	TRBJ2-7	TGTGCCAGCATCCCCCCGGAAGGGGAGGAGCAGTACTTC	CASIPPEGEEQYF
TRBD1	NA	TRBV7-8	TRBJ2-7	TGTGCCAGCACAGGAGGGACAGGGCTTAGCGAGCAGTACTTC	CASTGGTGLSEQYF
NA	NA	TRBV28	TRBJ1-5	TGTGCCAGCATCTCGGTAGGGAGCAATCAGCCCCAGCATTTT	CASISVGSNQPQHF
TRBD2	NA	TRBV29-1	TRBJ2-7	TGCAGCGTAAACAAATGGACTAGCGGGGGCCCGACCTACGAGCAGTACTTC	CSVNKWTSGGPTYEQYF
TRBD1	NA	TRBV4-2	TRBJ2-7	TGTGCCAGCAGCCAAGGGACAGGGACCTACGAGCAGTACTTC	CASSQGTGTYEQYF
NA	few	TRBV5-4	TRBJ2-1	TGTGCCAGCAGCGCCCGGGACCGAGGAAATGAGCAGTTCTTC	CASSARDRGNEQFF
NA	NA	TRBV12-3/TRBV12-4	TRBJ2-7	TGTGCCAGCACCCGTACTGGGGAAGCCGAGCAGTACTTC	CASTRTGEAEQYF
TRBD2	NA	TRBV13	TRBJ2-7	TGTGCCAGCAGCGCGGCCGGGACTAGCAGTGGTGAGCAGTACTTC	CASSAAGTSSGEQYF
TRBD1	NA	TRBV5-1	TRBJ2-3	TGCGCCAGCAGCTCTCGACAGGGGACAGTGGCAGATACGCAGTATTTT	CASSSRQGTVADTQYF